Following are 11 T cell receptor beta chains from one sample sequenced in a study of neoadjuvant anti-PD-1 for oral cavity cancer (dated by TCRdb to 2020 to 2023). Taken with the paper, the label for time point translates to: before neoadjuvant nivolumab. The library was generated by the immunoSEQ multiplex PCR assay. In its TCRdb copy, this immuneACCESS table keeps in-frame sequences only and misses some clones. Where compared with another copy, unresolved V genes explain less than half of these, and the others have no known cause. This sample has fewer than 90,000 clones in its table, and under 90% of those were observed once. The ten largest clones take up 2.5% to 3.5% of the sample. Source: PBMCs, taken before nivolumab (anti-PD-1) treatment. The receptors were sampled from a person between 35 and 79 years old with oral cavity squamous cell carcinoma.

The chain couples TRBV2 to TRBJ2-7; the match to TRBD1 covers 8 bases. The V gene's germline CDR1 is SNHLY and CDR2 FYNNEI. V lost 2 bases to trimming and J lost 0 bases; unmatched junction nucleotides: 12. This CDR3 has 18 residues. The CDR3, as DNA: TGTGCCAGCAGTGAAAAGTTGGGGGGACAGGCGTACTCCTACGAGCAGTACTTC. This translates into CASSEKLGGQAYSYEQYF.

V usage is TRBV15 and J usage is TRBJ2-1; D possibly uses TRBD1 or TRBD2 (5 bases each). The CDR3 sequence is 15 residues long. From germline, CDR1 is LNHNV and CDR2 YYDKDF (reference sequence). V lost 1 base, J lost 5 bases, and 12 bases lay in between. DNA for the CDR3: TGTGCCACCAGCAGAGGAGGGACCGGGAACAATGAGCAGTTCTTC. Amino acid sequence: CATSRGGTGNNEQFF. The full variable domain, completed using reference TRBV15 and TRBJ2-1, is DAMVIQNPRYQVTQFGKPVTLSCSQTLNHNVMYWYQQKSSQAPKLLFHYYDKDFNNEADTPDNFQSRRPNTSFCFLDIRSPGLGDTAMYLCATSRGGTGNNEQFFGPGTRLTVL.

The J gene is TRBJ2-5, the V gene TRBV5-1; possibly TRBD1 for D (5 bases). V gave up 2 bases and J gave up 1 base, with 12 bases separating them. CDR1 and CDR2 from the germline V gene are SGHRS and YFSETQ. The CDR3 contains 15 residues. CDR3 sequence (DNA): TGCGCCAGCAGCTTCCAACTTGGGGCCCAAGAGACCCAGTACTTC. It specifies CASSFQLGAQETQYF.

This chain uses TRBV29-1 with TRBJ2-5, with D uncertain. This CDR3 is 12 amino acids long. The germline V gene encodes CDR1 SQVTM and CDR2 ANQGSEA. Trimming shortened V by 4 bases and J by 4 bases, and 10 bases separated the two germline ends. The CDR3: CSVVPSGETQYF. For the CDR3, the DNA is TGCAGCGTTGTCCCCTCCGGAGAGACCCAGTACTTC. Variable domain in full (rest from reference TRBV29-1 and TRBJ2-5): SAVISQKPSRDICQRGTSLTIQCQVDSQVTMMFWYRQQPGQSLTLIATANQGSEATYESGFVIDKFPISRPNLTFSTLTVSNMSPEDSSIYLCSVVPSGETQYFGPGTRLLVL.

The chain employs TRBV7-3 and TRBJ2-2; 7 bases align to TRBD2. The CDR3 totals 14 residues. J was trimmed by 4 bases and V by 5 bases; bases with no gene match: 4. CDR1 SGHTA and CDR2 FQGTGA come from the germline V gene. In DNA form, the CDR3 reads TGTGCCAGCAGCCCCGGACTAGTCACCGGGGAGCTGTTTTTT. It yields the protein CASSPGLVTGELFF.

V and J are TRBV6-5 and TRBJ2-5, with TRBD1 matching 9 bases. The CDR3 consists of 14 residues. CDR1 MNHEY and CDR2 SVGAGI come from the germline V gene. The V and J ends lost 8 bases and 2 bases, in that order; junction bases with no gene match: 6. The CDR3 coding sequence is TGTGCCAGCGGGGACAGGGCCCGGCAAGAGACCCAGTACTTC. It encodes CASGDRARQETQYF.

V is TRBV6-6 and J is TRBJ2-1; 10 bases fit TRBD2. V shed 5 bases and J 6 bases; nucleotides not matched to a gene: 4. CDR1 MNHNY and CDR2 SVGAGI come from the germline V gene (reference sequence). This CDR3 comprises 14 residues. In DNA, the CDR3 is TGTGCCAGCAGTGCGGGGACTAGCGTCAATGAGCAGTTCTTC. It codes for CASSAGTSVNEQFF.

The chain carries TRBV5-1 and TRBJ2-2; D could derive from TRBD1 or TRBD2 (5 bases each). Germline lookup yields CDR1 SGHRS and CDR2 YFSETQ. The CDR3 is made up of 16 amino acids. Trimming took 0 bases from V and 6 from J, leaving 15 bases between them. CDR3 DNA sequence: TGCGCCAGCAGCTTGGCCGGGACGGATGGGGCCGGGGAGCTGTTTTTT. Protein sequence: CASSLAGTDGAGELFF.

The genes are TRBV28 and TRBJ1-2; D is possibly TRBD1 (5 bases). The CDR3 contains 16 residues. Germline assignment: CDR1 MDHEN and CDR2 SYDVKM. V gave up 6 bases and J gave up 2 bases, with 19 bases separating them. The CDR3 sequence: CASSLWRGTTNYGYTF. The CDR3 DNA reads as TGTGCCAGCAGCCTTTGGCGGGGGACTACCAACTATGGCTACACCTTC.

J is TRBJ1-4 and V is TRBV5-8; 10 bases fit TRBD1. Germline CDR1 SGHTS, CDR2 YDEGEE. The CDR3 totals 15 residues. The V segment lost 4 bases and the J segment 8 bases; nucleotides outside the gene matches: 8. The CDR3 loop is CASSQGTGVYEKLFF. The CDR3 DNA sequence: TGTGCCAGCAGCCAAGGGACAGGGGTTTACGAAAAACTGTTTTTT.

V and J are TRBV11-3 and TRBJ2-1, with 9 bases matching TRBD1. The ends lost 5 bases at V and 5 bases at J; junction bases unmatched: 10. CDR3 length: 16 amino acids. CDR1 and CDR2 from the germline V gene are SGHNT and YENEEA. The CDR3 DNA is TGTGCCAGCAGCGCCCGGACAGGGGAGCGCAACAATGAGCAGTTCTTC. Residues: CASSARTGERNNEQFF.